A selection of T cell receptor beta chains follows, all from one sample in a study of blood T cells in healthy people across ages. TCRdb recomputed calls from the 5' RACE reads with MiXCR, one row per CDR3 protein. The sample lists about 1.1 million distinct CDR3 sequences, around two fifths occurring once. The sequenced sample was blood. These receptor sequences come from a man aged 18 to 30 in good health. The CDR3 runs from the conserved cysteine through the conserved F or W.

j_call cdr3_length v_call cdr3_aa
TRBJ1-1 11 TRBV6-1 CASTDLAEAFF
TRBJ2-3 15 TRBV4-2 CASSQEGGRADTQYF
TRBJ2-7 15 TRBV29-1 CSVGLTYRARYEQYF
TRBJ1-2 13 TRBV7-2 CASSLGSLSGYTF
TRBJ2-2 17 TRBV5-1 CASSARPGTGNTGELFF
TRBJ2-3 15 TRBV20-1 CSGLAGESSTDTQYF
TRBJ2-3 14 TRBV27 CASSWQGYTDTQYF
TRBJ2-5 9 TRBV29-1 CSVAEAQYF
TRBJ1-6 16 TRBV6-1 CASSLRDGAVDSPLHF
TRBJ2-7 15 TRBV5-1 CASSLGLAISYEQYF
TRBJ2-5 15 TRBV7-9 CASSLTTGGAHEQYF
TRBJ1-5 15 TRBV7-6 CASSLRGEAGQPQHF
TRBJ2-1 12 TRBV5-1 CASSLAGRETFF
TRBJ1-1 13 TRBV29-1 CSVVGGRNTEAFF
TRBJ2-1 12 TRBV29-1 CSARQGINEQFF
TRBJ1-2 16 TRBV20-1 CSARDGLGGLYYGYTF
TRBJ2-5 13 TRBV7-2 CASSWGRQETQYF
TRBJ1-2 15 TRBV27 CASSSQSRSGYGYTF
TRBJ2-2 17 TRBV3-1 CASSQDVDRHYTGELFF
TRBJ1-5 16 TRBV5-6 CASSLRWSDSNQPQHF
TRBJ2-6 15 TRBV5-5 CASSLGYSGANVLTF
TRBJ2-3 14 TRBV6-5 CASSYSEGADTQYF
TRBJ1-3 18 TRBV20-1 CSARAVARTGLSGNTIYF
TRBJ2-5 14 TRBV28 CASTRISSYNEQYF
TRBJ2-1 14 TRBV7-9 CATSTSGGQNEQFF
TRBJ2-1 14 TRBV2 CASSAPDRDDEQFF
TRBJ2-4 14 TRBV28 CASNPGTEQNIQYF